Listed below are T cell receptor beta chains from one sample, sequenced in a study of cytomegalovirus exposure and HLA in healthy donors. Assay used: immunoSEQ multiplex PCR; TCRdb lists only in-frame clones, some missing. The repertoire holds over 95,000 clones, about 68% seen once, with around 4.3% in the top ten. The sequencing sample was made of PBMCs. The source of these receptors is a woman in her forties in good health and CMV-seropositive. Each CDR3 is given with its conserved first and last residue. A D gene is named only where the DNA matches it firmly. Expanded clones are given a class, and other clones once, few, many or no size at all.

CDR3,DNA,J,V,size,D
CASSPTSGSFFETQYF,TGTGCCAGCAGTCCGACTAGCGGGAGTTTTTTTGAGACCCAGTACTTC,TRBJ2-5,TRBV7-9,once,TRBD2
CASSDKQGYYTEAFF,TGTGCCAGCAGTGATAAACAGGGGTACTACACTGAAGCTTTCTTT,TRBJ1-1,TRBV6-1,NA,TRBD1
CASSEEGTGELFF,TGTGCCAGCAGTGAGGAGGGGACCGGGGAGCTGTTTTTT,TRBJ2-2,TRBV2,NA,NA
CASGLITGQLNTGELFF,TGTGCTAGTGGTTTGATTACGGGACAATTAAACACCGGGGAGCTGTTTTTT,TRBJ2-2,TRBV12-5,NA,NA
CASSLTSSLSYEQYF,TGTGCCAGCAGTCTCACTAGTTCCCTCTCCTACGAGCAGTACTTC,TRBJ2-7,TRBV27,few,NA
CAWSVHTGQPQHF,TGTGCCTGGAGTGTACATACCGGGCAGCCCCAGCATTTT,TRBJ1-5,TRBV30,NA,NA
CASSKVGVTGVWYGYTF,TGTGCCAGCAGCAAAGTCGGGGTGACAGGGGTATGGTATGGCTACACCTTC,TRBJ1-2,TRBV21-1,NA,NA
CAWTRRRDSPSYEQYF,TGTGCCTGGACTCGCCGCCGGGACAGCCCATCCTACGAGCAGTACTTC,TRBJ2-7,TRBV30,few,TRBD1
CASSPDSGSQYF,TGCGCCAGCAGCCCGGATAGCGGATCCCAGTACTTC,TRBJ2-7,TRBV4-1,NA,NA
CASGARLTGVNYEQYF,TGTGCCAGCGGTGCCCGACTCACGGGGGTCAACTACGAGCAGTACTTC,TRBJ2-7,TRBV27,NA,NA
CASSLQGARYGYTF,TGTGCCAGCAGCCTCCAGGGGGCACGATATGGCTACACCTTC,TRBJ1-2,TRBV27,once,TRBD1
CASSSPGLARDEQFF,TGTGCCAGCAGCTCACCGGGACTAGCGAGGGATGAGCAGTTCTTC,TRBJ2-1,TRBV5-8,NA,TRBD2
CASSSQGPANSPLHF,TGTGCCAGCAGCTCCCAGGGGCCCGCGAATTCACCCCTCCACTTT,TRBJ1-6,TRBV2,NA,NA
CASSQATDYGYTF,TGTGCCAGCAGCCAAGCGACAGACTATGGCTACACCTTC,TRBJ1-2,TRBV14,NA,NA
CASSLFGGQQETQYF,TGTGCCAGCAGTTTATTCGGGGGGCAGCAAGAGACCCAGTACTTC,TRBJ2-5,TRBV28,few,NA
CASSPRLAGDNEQFF,TGTGCCAGCAGCCCGCGACTAGCGGGGGACAATGAGCAGTTCTTC,TRBJ2-1,TRBV11-3,NA,TRBD2
CASSSDGFGELFF,TGTGCCAGCAGCTCAGACGGGTTTGGGGAGCTGTTTTTT,TRBJ2-2,TRBV7-8,once,NA
CASSYSGQGYEQYF,TGTGCCAGCAGTTACTCGGGACAGGGCTACGAGCAGTACTTC,TRBJ2-7,TRBV6-5,NA,TRBD1
CASSLEYNSYEQYF,TGTGCCAGCAGCTTGGAGTACAACTCCTACGAGCAGTACTTC,TRBJ2-7,TRBV5-4,once,NA
CASSDTSGRRGELFF,TGTGCCAGCAGTGACACTAGCGGGAGGCGCGGGGAGCTGTTTTTT,TRBJ2-2,TRBV6-1,NA,TRBD2
CASRGNRDHEQYF,TGTGCCAGTAGAGGGAACAGGGACCACGAGCAGTACTTC,TRBJ2-7,TRBV19,NA,NA
CASTPRDTYNEQFF,TGTGCCAGCACCCCCCGGGACACCTACAATGAGCAGTTCTTC,TRBJ2-1,TRBV6-6,NA,NA
CASSDRGAERNSPLHF,TGTGCCAGCAGCGATCGGGGAGCGGAACGGAATTCACCCCTCCACTTT,TRBJ1-6,TRBV2,NA,NA
CASRRRPGVEVTEAFF,TGTGCCAGCAGAAGAAGGCCGGGAGTTGAGGTCACTGAAGCTTTCTTT,TRBJ1-1,TRBV2,NA,NA
CASSIAGRHNQPQHF,TGTGCCAGTAGTATAGCAGGGAGGCACAATCAGCCCCAGCATTTT,TRBJ1-5,TRBV19,once,NA
CASSPAGPLMTDTQYF,TGTGCCAGCAGCCCGGCGGGACCCCTCATGACAGATACGCAGTATTTT,TRBJ2-3,TRBV6-6,few,NA
CASSLSGRETQYF,TGTGCCAGCAGCCTTAGCGGGAGAGAGACCCAGTACTTC,TRBJ2-5,TRBV5-4,few,TRBD2
CAWGFRDASTDTQYF,TGTGCCTGGGGGTTTCGGGATGCTAGCACAGATACGCAGTATTTT,TRBJ2-3,TRBV30,NA,NA
CASSLGPGTTNEKLFF,TGTGCCAGCAGCTTAGGCCCAGGGACAACTAATGAAAAACTGTTTTTT,TRBJ1-4,TRBV5-4,NA,NA
CASSQDSGQGLNQPQHF,TGCGCCAGCAGCCAAGATTCCGGACAGGGGCTCAATCAGCCCCAGCATTTT,TRBJ1-5,TRBV4-1,NA,TRBD1
CASSPRLNEQYF,TGTGCCAGCTCACCTCGACTCAACGAGCAGTACTTC,TRBJ2-7,TRBV18,NA,NA
CSSVVASGVKETQYF,TGTTCCAGCGTTGTGGCTAGCGGGGTGAAGGAGACCCAGTACTTC,TRBJ2-5,TRBV7-9,NA,TRBD2
CASRNVAGETQYF,TGTGCCAGCAGAAACGTAGCTGGAGAGACCCAGTACTTC,TRBJ2-5,TRBV6-1,NA,NA
CASSLTRETQYF,TGTGCCAGCAGCTTAACACGAGAGACCCAGTACTTC,TRBJ2-5,TRBV7-2,NA,NA
CASSKRTSGPTGELFF,TGTGCCAGCAGCAAAAGGACTAGCGGACCCACCGGGGAGCTGTTTTTT,TRBJ2-2,TRBV7-8,few,TRBD2
CASSFNSPRGTGELFF,TGCGCCAGCAGCTTCAACTCCCCTAGGGGGACCGGGGAGCTGTTTTTT,TRBJ2-2,TRBV5-1,few,NA
CASRKGAGDSPLHF,TGTGCCAGCAGGAAAGGTGCAGGGGATTCACCCCTCCACTTT,TRBJ1-6,TRBV6-6,NA,NA
CASSLDRSSGNTIYF,TGTGCCAGCAGTTTGGACAGGAGCTCTGGAAACACCATATATTTT,TRBJ1-3,TRBV6-5,NA,TRBD1
CASSPGTGVDEKLFF,TGTGCCAGCAGCCCTGGGACAGGGGTTGATGAAAAACTGTTTTTT,TRBJ1-4,TRBV5-8,NA,TRBD1
CASSLVVTAANYGYTF,TGTGCCAGCAGCTTAGTTGTAACAGCTGCTAACTATGGCTACACCTTC,TRBJ1-2,TRBV7-2,NA,NA
CASSQSGDRSNQPQHF,TGCGCCAGCAGTCAATCGGGGGACAGGTCCAATCAGCCCCAGCATTTT,TRBJ1-5,TRBV23-1,NA,TRBD1
CASSLGMGLAGLRFYEQYF,TGTGCCAGCAGCTTAGGGATGGGACTAGCGGGTCTACGCTTCTACGAGCAGTACTTC,TRBJ2-7,TRBV7-9,once,TRBD2
CASSDAWGGFGDNEQFF,TGTGCCAGCAGCGATGCCTGGGGGGGCTTCGGGGACAATGAGCAGTTCTTC,TRBJ2-1,TRBV7-9,NA,NA
CASSVQRNTEAFF,TGCGCCAGCAGTGTCCAGCGGAACACTGAAGCTTTCTTT,TRBJ1-1,TRBV5-1,NA,NA
CASSPPGQGSSPLHF,TGTGCCAGCTCACCACCCGGACAGGGGAGTTCACCCCTCCACTTT,TRBJ1-6,TRBV18,NA,TRBD1
CASSLTFQGSQYF,TGTGCCAGCAGCTTAACTTTTCAGGGATCGCAGTATTTT,TRBJ2-3,TRBV7-2,NA,NA
CASSLASGYNEQFF,TGTGCCAGCAGCTTAGCTAGCGGGTACAATGAGCAGTTCTTC,TRBJ2-1,TRBV11-3,NA,TRBD2
CASSESTSAGYQPQHF,TGTGCCAGCAGTGAAAGCACTTCTGCCGGGTATCAGCCCCAGCATTTT,TRBJ1-5,TRBV6-1,NA,NA
CASSPTGAPAYEQYF,TGTGCCAGCAGCCCGACAGGGGCCCCCGCCTACGAGCAGTACTTC,TRBJ2-7,TRBV5-5,NA,TRBD1
CASSTWTSGSYNEQFF,TGCGCCAGCAGCACCTGGACTAGCGGGTCCTACAATGAGCAGTTCTTC,TRBJ2-1,TRBV5-1,NA,TRBD2
CASSRDRGYYMNTEAFF,TGTGCCAGCAGCCGAGACAGGGGGTATTATATGAACACTGAAGCTTTCTTT,TRBJ1-1,TRBV7-9,NA,TRBD1
CAWRAEAADTQYF,TGTGCCTGGAGAGCGGAAGCGGCAGATACGCAGTATTTT,TRBJ2-3,TRBV30,NA,NA
CASSPRGGGVNNEQFF,TGTGCCAGCAGCCCCCGGGGCGGGGGGGTTAACAATGAGCAGTTCTTC,TRBJ2-1,TRBV7-2,NA,TRBD2